This is a list of T cell receptor beta chains from one sample in a study of shared clonotypes between healthy human individuals. Libraries were prepared by immunoSEQ multiplex PCR; TCRdb keeps only in-frame clonotypes and omits some of them. The data contain millions of clones, just over 90% of them singletons. The sequenced sample consisted of naive CD4+ T cells sorted from blood. All receptors derive from a man between 18 and 35 years old in good health. CDR3s include the opening cysteine and the closing phenylalanine or tryptophan. D genes are given only for firm matches. Where a row states a size, it is once, few, many or the class of an expanded clone; other rows omit it.

clone_size	j_call	v_call	d_call	cdr3_nt	cdr3_aa
NA	TRBJ2-1	TRBV7-6	NA	TGTGCCAGCAGCCTAGGGACCGTGGCCTACAATGAGCAGTTCTTC	CASSLGTVAYNEQFF
once	TRBJ1-2	TRBV18	NA	TGTGCCAGCTCACCACAGGGCCCAGAGATACCCTATGGCTACACCTTC	CASSPQGPEIPYGYTF
NA	TRBJ1-2	TRBV6-1	TRBD1	TGTGCCAGCAGTGAAGCGCCTGGGACAGGGGTCGGCTACACCTTC	CASSEAPGTGVGYTF
NA	TRBJ2-2	TRBV21-1	NA	TGTGCCAGCAGCAAAACGAGGGGGTCGCCCGGGGAGCTGTTTTTT	CASSKTRGSPGELFF
NA	TRBJ2-5	TRBV6-1	TRBD1	TGTGCCAGCAATGGAAAGACAGGGGTAGAAGAGACCCAGTACTTC	CASNGKTGVEETQYF
NA	TRBJ1-6	TRBV7-6	NA	TGTGCCAGCAGCTTAGCTGGGTGGAGGGTGGATTCACCCCTCCACTTT	CASSLAGWRVDSPLHF
NA	TRBJ1-3	TRBV19	TRBD1	TGTGCCAGTATTGACAGGGCTGGAAACACCATATATTTT	CASIDRAGNTIYF
NA	TRBJ2-7	TRBV25-1	NA	TGTGCCAGCAGTGTCCAGGGAGACTTATACGAGCAGTACTTC	CASSVQGDLYEQYF
NA	TRBJ1-4	TRBV2	TRBD1	TGTGCCAGCAGTGACGGGGGGACAGGGTTGGATGAAAAACTGTTTTTT	CASSDGGTGLDEKLFF
few	TRBJ1-5	TRBV4-1	NA	TGCGCCAGCAGCCAAGCGGACAGCGTAGGGCAGCCCCAGCATTTT	CASSQADSVGQPQHF
NA	TRBJ2-5	TRBV6-6	TRBD2	TGTGCCAGCAGCGCGACTAGCGGTCGCGGGGGGGAGACCCAGTACTTC	CASSATSGRGGETQYF
NA	TRBJ2-3	TRBV5-1	TRBD2	TGCGCCAGCAGCTGGGGTAGCGGGGGGAGCACAGATACGCAGTATTTT	CASSWGSGGSTDTQYF
NA	TRBJ2-7	TRBV6-5	TRBD2	TGTGCCAGCAGTCCGGCGGGGGGCGGCTTCTACGAGCAGTACTTC	CASSPAGGGFYEQYF
NA	TRBJ2-5	TRBV11-2	NA	TGTGCCAGCAGCTCCAACAGATGGGACGTGTACCAAGAGACCCAGTACTTC	CASSSNRWDVYQETQYF
NA	TRBJ2-7	TRBV18	NA	TGTGCCAGCTCACCACCTACGGGCGAGCAGTACTTC	CASSPPTGEQYF
once	TRBJ2-1	TRBV9	NA	TGTGCCAGCAGCCCTAGTCTATATTCCTACAATGAGCAGTTCTTC	CASSPSLYSYNEQFF
NA	TRBJ1-2	TRBV11-2	NA	TGTGCCAGCAGCTTAAGGGGGGCAGAAGGCTACACCTTC	CASSLRGAEGYTF
NA	TRBJ2-5	TRBV7-2	NA	TGTGCCAGCAGCGGTGGTGGATTAGCGGTGAGAGAGACCCAGTACTTC	CASSGGGLAVRETQYF
NA	TRBJ2-3	TRBV11-2	TRBD2	TGTGCCAGCAGCCTCGGACTAGCGGGAGGGCGTGATACGCAGTATTTT	CASSLGLAGGRDTQYF
NA	TRBJ1-3	TRBV7-9	TRBD1	TGTGCCAGCAGCTTAGGAGGACAGGGGAAAGGAAACACCATATATTTT	CASSLGGQGKGNTIYF
NA	TRBJ1-6	TRBV4-1	NA	TGCGCCAGCAGCCAAGGAATAGGTAGCTCCTATAATTCACCCCTCCACTTT	CASSQGIGSSYNSPLHF
NA	TRBJ1-2	TRBV6-1	NA	TGTGCCAGCAGGGAGGTTCTCTATGGCTACACCTTC	CASREVLYGYTF
once	TRBJ2-2	TRBV5-1	NA	TGCGCCAGCATCATTCTTTATTTAGGAGCCTCGGGCGGGGAGCTGTTTTTT	CASIILYLGASGGELFF
NA	TRBJ1-4	TRBV9	NA	TGTGCCAGCAGCGTAGGCCGATCACCTAATGAAAAACTGTTTTTT	CASSVGRSPNEKLFF
NA	TRBJ2-7	TRBV5-1	TRBD1	TGCGCCAGCAGCTTCGCCGGGACAGGGAGCTCCTACGAGCAGTACTTC	CASSFAGTGSSYEQYF
NA	TRBJ2-4	TRBV25-1	NA	TGTGCCAGCAGCCCTCCCGGCTCCTCGATTCAGTACTTC	CASSPPGSSIQYF
NA	TRBJ2-3	TRBV5-1	TRBD2	TGCGCCAGCAGCTTGGGAGCGGGAGCGGCAGATACGCAGTATTTT	CASSLGAGAADTQYF
NA	TRBJ1-2	TRBV6-5	NA	TGTGCCAGCAGCACCCCGGGACGTGATTATGGCTACACCTTC	CASSTPGRDYGYTF
NA	TRBJ2-2	TRBV11-2	NA	TGTGCCAGCAGCTTAGAGTGGCTAAACACCGGGGAGCTGTTTTTT	CASSLEWLNTGELFF
few	TRBJ2-1	TRBV6-5	TRBD1	TGTGCCAGCAGTCGACAGGGCAATGAGCAGTTCTTC	CASSRQGNEQFF
NA	TRBJ2-5	TRBV25-1	TRBD2	TGTGCCAGCAGTGAACCCGGGACTAGTTTACGTAACCAAGAGACCCAGTACTTC	CASSEPGTSLRNQETQYF
once	TRBJ2-7	TRBV5-1	TRBD1	TGCGCCAGCTCCCCGGGACAGGGTCCCTACGAGCAGTACTTC	CASSPGQGPYEQYF
NA	TRBJ2-7	TRBV5-4	NA	TGTGCCAGCAGCCTACCGGGACACCCCGGCGACGAGCAGTACTTC	CASSLPGHPGDEQYF
NA	TRBJ1-1	TRBV4-3	TRBD1	TGCGCCAGCAGCCAAGAGGGGGCAGGGGGCACTGAAGCTTTCTTT	CASSQEGAGGTEAFF
NA	TRBJ1-5	TRBV5-6	NA	TGTGCCAGCAGCTTCTCGGGACGGGGGAATCAGCCCCAGCATTTT	CASSFSGRGNQPQHF
NA	TRBJ1-2	TRBV6-5	NA	TGTGCCAGCAGTTATGGACACGACTATGGCTACACCTTC	CASSYGHDYGYTF
NA	TRBJ2-5	TRBV18	NA	TGTGCCAGCTCACCACAGACTAGTAGGGGTGAGACCCAGTACTTC	CASSPQTSRGETQYF
once	TRBJ1-4	TRBV18	NA	TGTGCCAGCTCACCACCCCCAGGGGAAAAACTGTTTTTT	CASSPPPGEKLFF
NA	TRBJ2-5	TRBV7-3	TRBD2	TGTGCCAGCAGCCCCACTAGCGGGGGTTTGGAGACCCAGTACTTC	CASSPTSGGLETQYF
NA	TRBJ1-2	TRBV7-9	NA	TGTGCCAGCAGCCGGCAGGGTTTCTTGGGCGGCGGCTATGGCTACACCTTC	CASSRQGFLGGGYGYTF
once	TRBJ1-1	TRBV5-3	TRBD1	TGTGCCAGAAGCTTAAGGACAGGGGTGGGTATTCATGGTCCGAACACTGAAGCTTTCTTT	CARSLRTGVGIHGPNTEAFF
NA	TRBJ2-2	TRBV7-3	NA	TGTGCCAGCAGCCCGGAAAACACCGGGGAGCTGTTTTTT	CASSPENTGELFF
NA	TRBJ1-3	TRBV11-3	NA	TGTGCCAGCAGTTCGGACGGTGGAAACACCATATATTTT	CASSSDGGNTIYF
NA	TRBJ2-2	TRBV29-1	NA	TGCAGCGTTGGATCTGGGGGCACAAAGACCGGGGAGCTGTTTTTT	CSVGSGGTKTGELFF
NA	TRBJ2-2	TRBV11-2	NA	TGTGCCAGCCAACAGACCGGGGAGCTGTTTTTT	CASQQTGELFF
NA	TRBJ2-1	TRBV10-3	NA	TGTGCCATCAGGACGGGGGGCCGTCATGAGCAGTTCTTC	CAIRTGGRHEQFF
NA	TRBJ2-1	TRBV2	NA	TGTGCCAGCAGTGTTCAGGGTCTCTCCTACAATGAGCAGTTCTTC	CASSVQGLSYNEQFF
NA	TRBJ1-4	TRBV19	TRBD1	TGTGCCAGTAGTGGGGGACAGGGGAGAGATGAAAAACTGTTTTTT	CASSGGQGRDEKLFF
few	TRBJ1-5	TRBV6-5	TRBD1	TGTGCCAGCAGGAGGGGACAGGGAGTCGCAGCCCAGCATTTT	CASRRGQGVAAQHF
NA	TRBJ1-2	TRBV6-1	NA	TGTGCCAGCAGGAGAGGCTATGGCTACACCTTC	CASRRGYGYTF
once	TRBJ1-3	TRBV6-6	NA	TGTGCCAGCAGTTACGTCATAGCAGGGGCTGGAAACACCATATATTTT	CASSYVIAGAGNTIYF